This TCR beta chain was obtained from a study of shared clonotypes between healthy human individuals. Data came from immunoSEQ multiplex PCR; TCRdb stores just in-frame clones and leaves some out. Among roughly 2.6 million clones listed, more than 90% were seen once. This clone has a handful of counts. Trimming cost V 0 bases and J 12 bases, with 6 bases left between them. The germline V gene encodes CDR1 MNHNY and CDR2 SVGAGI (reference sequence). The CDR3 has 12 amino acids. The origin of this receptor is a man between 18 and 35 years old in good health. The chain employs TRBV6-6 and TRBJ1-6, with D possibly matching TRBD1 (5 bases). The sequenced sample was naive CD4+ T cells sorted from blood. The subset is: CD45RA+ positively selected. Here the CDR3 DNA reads TGTGCCAGCAGTTACTCAGGGGAACCCCTCCACTTT. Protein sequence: CASSYSGEPLHF.